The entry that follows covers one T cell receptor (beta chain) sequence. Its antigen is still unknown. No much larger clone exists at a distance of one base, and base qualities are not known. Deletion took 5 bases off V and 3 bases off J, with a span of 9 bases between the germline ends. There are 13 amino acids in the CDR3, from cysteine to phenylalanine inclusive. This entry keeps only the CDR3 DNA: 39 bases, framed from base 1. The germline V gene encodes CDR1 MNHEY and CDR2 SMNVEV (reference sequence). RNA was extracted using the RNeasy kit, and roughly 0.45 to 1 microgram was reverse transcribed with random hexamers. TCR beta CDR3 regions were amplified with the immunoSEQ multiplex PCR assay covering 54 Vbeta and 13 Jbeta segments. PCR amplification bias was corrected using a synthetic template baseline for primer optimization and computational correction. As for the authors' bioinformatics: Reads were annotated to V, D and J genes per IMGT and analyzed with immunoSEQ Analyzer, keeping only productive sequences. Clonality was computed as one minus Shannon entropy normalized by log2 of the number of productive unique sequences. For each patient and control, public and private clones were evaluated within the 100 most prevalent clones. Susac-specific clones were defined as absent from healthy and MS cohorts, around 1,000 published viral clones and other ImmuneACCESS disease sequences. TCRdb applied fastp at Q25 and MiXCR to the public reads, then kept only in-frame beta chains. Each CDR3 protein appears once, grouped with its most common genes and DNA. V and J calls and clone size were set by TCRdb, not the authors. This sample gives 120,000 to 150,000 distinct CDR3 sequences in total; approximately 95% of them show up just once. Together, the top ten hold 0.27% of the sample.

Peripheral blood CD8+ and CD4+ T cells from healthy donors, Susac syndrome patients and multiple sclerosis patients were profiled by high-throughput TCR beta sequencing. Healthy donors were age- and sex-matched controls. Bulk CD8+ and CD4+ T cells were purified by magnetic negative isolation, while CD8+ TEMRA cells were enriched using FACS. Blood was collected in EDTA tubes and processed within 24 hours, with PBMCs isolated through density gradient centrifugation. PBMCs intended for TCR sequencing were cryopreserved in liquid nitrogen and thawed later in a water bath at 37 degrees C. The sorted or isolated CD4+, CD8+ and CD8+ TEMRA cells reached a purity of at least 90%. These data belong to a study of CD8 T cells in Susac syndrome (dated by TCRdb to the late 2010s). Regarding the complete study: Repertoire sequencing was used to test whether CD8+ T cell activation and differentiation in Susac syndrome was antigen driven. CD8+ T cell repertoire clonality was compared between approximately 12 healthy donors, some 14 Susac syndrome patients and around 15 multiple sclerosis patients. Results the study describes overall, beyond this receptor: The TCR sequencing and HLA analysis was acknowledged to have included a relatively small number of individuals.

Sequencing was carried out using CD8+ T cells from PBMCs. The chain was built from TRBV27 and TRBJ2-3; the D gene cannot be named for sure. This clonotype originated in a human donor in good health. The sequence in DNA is TGTGCCAGCAGTCCCACTGGGACAGATACGCAGTATTTT. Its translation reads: CASSPTGTDTQYF.